The clone carrying this T cell receptor beta chain was counted only a few times. Its target is not known. Sequencing libraries made from TCR beta cDNA carried unique molecular identifiers. It was from roughly 1.1 to 9.2 million T cells that about half a million cDNA molecules came. TCRdb re-called the PCR reads through MiXCR, storing one row per CDR3 protein. The sample includes 500,000 to 600,000 distinct CDR3 sequences, 40% to 50% of them seen just once. In germline, CDR1 is ENHRY, CDR2 SYGVKD. The CDR3 is 17 residues long. V dropped 5 bases and J dropped 0 bases, with 19 bases sitting between them. This sample is drawn from a study of post-analysis software for immune sequencing data. As for the study in general: Included among the disease courses, which were recorded for the cohort, were relapsing-remitting, secondary progressive and progressive-relapsing multiple sclerosis.

Study conclusions and caveats: TRBV segments more frequent in patients than in controls numbered about five and included TRBV5-6, TRBV5-1 and TRBV20-1. Multiple sclerosis patients had significantly lower normalized Chao1 diversity than controls.

The origin of this receptor is a girl under 18 with multiple sclerosis. The specimen sequenced was blood. This chain links TRBV10-3 with TRBJ1-2; D is perhaps TRBD1 (6 bases). The CDR3 loop reads CAISPGPDRSTNYGYTF. The CDR3 nucleotides read TGTGCCATCAGTCCAGGACCCGACAGGTCAACTAACTATGGCTACACCTTC.